The 17 T cell receptor beta chains below all came from one sample that was sequenced in a study of T-cell reconstitution after alpha-beta-depleted transplantation in children. This sample's TCRbeta library carried unique molecular identifier barcodes. TCRdb recomputed calls from the PCR reads with MiXCR, one row per CDR3 protein. The sample holds some 220,000 distinct CDR3 sequences, 9.5% to 13% seen once. Sequencing was performed on PBMCs, taken before TCRalphabeta/CD19-depleted stem cell transplant. Source of these receptors: a child in the first two years of life with acute myeloid leukemia, due to receive a stem cell transplant.

In the case of this clonotype: A single base separates this from a much larger clone, so it may be a read error. The chain combines TRBV7-8 with TRBJ1-4; D gene uncertain. CDR1 SGHVS and CDR2 FQNEAQ come from the germline V gene. This CDR3 region has 14 residues. CDR3 coding DNA: TGTGCCAGCACCTTAAGCAGTTTTAATGAAAAACTGTTTTTT. This codes for CASTLSSFNEKLFF.

This clonotype was picked up a small number of times. This chain uses TRBV20-1 with TRBJ1-2; D is possibly TRBD1 (5 bases). V was cut by 3 bases and J by 2 bases, with 10 bases left in between. The germline V gene encodes CDR1 DFQATT and CDR2 SNEGSKA (reference sequence). CDR3 length: 13 amino acids. CDR3 bases: TGCAGTGCTAGTGCCGGGGCCAACTATGGCTACACCTTC. Its protein is CSASAGANYGYTF.

This clonotype has ten or more counts. This chain connects TRBV24-1 to TRBJ2-1; D is perhaps TRBD1 (6 bases). CDR1 is KGHDR, CDR2 SFDVKD, per germline. The V end was cut by 4 bases, the J end by 5 bases, with 14 bases between. This CDR3 contains 15 residues. CDR3 DNA: TGTGCCACCAGTGACGACGGGACATTTCACAATGAGCAGTTCTTC. This codes for CATSDDGTFHNEQFF.

V and J are TRBV7-3 and TRBJ2-1; no definite D call. CDR3 size: 15 residues. Germline lookup yields CDR1 SGHTA and CDR2 FQGTGA. Trimming removed 3 bases from V and 3 bases from J, with 12 bases in between. CDR3 nucleotide sequence: TGTGCCAGCAGCTTTCATGTAGGGTACTACAATGAGCAGTTCTTC. Translated, it gives CASSFHVGYYNEQFF.

The chain combines TRBV23-1 with TRBJ2-3; tentatively, D is TRBD2 (6 bases). Being an ORF, TRBV23-1 has a function that is uncertain. The CDR3 sequence is 15 residues long. V shed 0 bases and J shed 2 bases, with 9 bases lying between them. CDR3 region: CASSQSGGNTDTQYF. CDR3 nucleotides: TGCGCCAGCAGTCAATCGGGGGGTAACACAGATACGCAGTATTTT.

This clonotype was recorded at least ten times. The rearrangement links TRBV20-1 to TRBJ2-1; 9 nucleotides agree with TRBD2. CDR3 length equals 14 residues. Germline trimming cut 2 bases from V and 4 bases from J; bases unmatched to any gene: 3. Germline V CDR1 and CDR2: DFQATT, SNEGSKA (reference sequence). Here the CDR3 reads CSARKAGGYNEQFF. The CDR3 DNA sequence: TGCAGTGCTAGAAAAGCGGGGGGTTACAATGAGCAGTTCTTC.

This clonotype was recorded at least ten times. The chain has TRBV30 and TRBJ1-3; 9 bases map to TRBD1. Germline CDR1 is GTSNPN and CDR2 is SVGIG (reference sequence). This CDR3 has 15 amino acids. With V trimmed by 4 bases and J by 0 bases, 4 bases remained unmatched. CDR3 region: CAWTRTGASGNTIYF. The CDR3 DNA is TGTGCCTGGACCAGGACAGGGGCCTCTGGAAACACCATATATTTT.

At least ten counts were recorded for this clonotype. The chain has TRBV20-1 and TRBJ1-4; 8 nucleotides line up with TRBD1. J was trimmed by 8 bases and V by 5 bases; bases with no gene match: 16. The V gene's germline CDR1 is DFQATT and CDR2 SNEGSKA (reference sequence). The CDR3 has 16 amino acids. The CDR3: CSAPESRTGFGEKLFF. The CDR3 bases are TGCAGTGCTCCCGAATCCCGGACAGGGTTTGGGGAAAAACTGTTTTTT.

This clonotype was counted at least ten times. The chain links TRBV12-3 or TRBV12-4 to TRBJ1-1; unclear D gene. The CDR3 runs 13 residues. Trimming took off 10 bases at V and 1 base at J, with 13 bases between the two ends. The CDR3 bases are TGTGCCACCACGGGTCTAGAGAACACTGAAGCTTTCTTT. Amino acids: CATTGLENTEAFF.

This clonotype was observed at least ten times. The V call is TRBV20-1, the J call TRBJ2-3; tentative D call: TRBD1 (5 bases). CDR1 is DFQATT and CDR2 is SNEGSKA in the germline V gene (reference sequence). V gave up 6 bases and J gave up 2 bases, with 18 bases separating them. This CDR3 has 15 residues. CDR3 protein: CSARRGSRNTDTQYF. The CDR3 DNA sequence: TGCAGTGCCCGAAGGGGCTCGAGAAACACAGATACGCAGTATTTT.

In regard to this clonotype: A much larger clonotype is one base distant, so this may be a read error. The chain has TRBV11-2 and TRBJ2-1; D possibly uses TRBD1 or TRBD2 (5 bases each). The CDR3 length is 13 residues. Germline CDR1 is SGHAT and CDR2 is FQNNGV. The CDR3 loop reads CASNLGQRGEQFF. CDR3 sequence (DNA): TGTGCCAGCAACTTAGGCCAGAGGGGTGAGCAGTTCTTC.

This clonotype has a count of ten or more. V gene TRBV4-3 combines with J gene TRBJ1-4, with 7 bases fitting TRBD1. This CDR3 region has 16 residues. CDR1 is LGHNA, CDR2 YSLEER, per germline. V was pared by 3 bases and J by 8 bases, with 12 bases of the junction left unmatched. Here the CDR3 DNA reads TGCGCCAGCAGCCATCGAACCGGGACAGTGAGCGAAAAACTGTTTTTT. Translated: CASSHRTGTVSEKLFF.

This clonotype showed up many times. This chain uses TRBV7-8 with TRBJ1-1; tentatively, D is TRBD1 (5 bases). CDR3 size: 15 residues. The germline CDR1 and CDR2 sequences are SGHVS and FQNEAQ. Trimming shortened V by 5 bases and J by 1 base, and 14 bases separated the two germline ends. CDR3 loop: CASSERFDRNTEAFF. CDR3 sequence (DNA): TGTGCCAGCAGCGAGCGATTCGACAGGAACACTGAAGCTTTCTTT. The full variable domain, in which reference TRBV7-8 and TRBJ1-1 provide the parts outside the CDR3, is GAGVSQSPRYKVAKRGQDVALRCDPISGHVSLFWYQQALGQGPEFLTYFQNEAQLDKSGLPSDRFFAERPEGSVSTLKIQRTQQEDSAVYLCASSERFDRNTEAFFGQGTRLTVV.

This clonotype has at least ten counts. The rearrangement uses TRBV29-1 and TRBJ2-7, with D uncertain. Trimming removed 5 bases from V and 1 base from J, with 12 bases in between. Germline CDR1 and CDR2: SQVTM and ANQGSEA. CDR3 length: 13 amino acids. CDR3 DNA: TGCAGCGTTCTTACTACCCTTTCCTACGAGCAGTACTTC. The encoded protein is CSVLTTLSYEQYF.

This clonotype has a count of ten or more. V is TRBV28 and J is TRBJ2-5; D is perhaps TRBD2 (5 bases). From germline, CDR1 is MDHEN and CDR2 SYDVKM. The CDR3 sequence is 14 residues long. Trimming stripped 7 bases from V and 1 base from J, with 13 bases between. CDR3 nucleotides: TGTGCCAGCACCCGTAGCGCCCTCCAAGAGACCCAGTACTTC. This codes for CASTRSALQETQYF.

This chain's CDR3 is CASSKLEETQYF. DNA of the CDR3: TGTGCCAGCAGCAAGCTCGAAGAGACCCAGTACTTC. The V gene is TRBV12-3 or TRBV12-4, the J gene TRBJ2-5; no firm D call. The ends were cut back, 6 bases at V and 3 bases at J, with 8 bases in the middle. The CDR3 is 12 residues long.

Note on this clonotype: A much more abundant neighbour one base away suggests this may be a read error. The chain is built from TRBV6-1 and TRBJ1-6; TRBD1 agrees at 8 bases. The CDR3 covers 14 residues. The germline V gene encodes CDR1 MNHNS and CDR2 SASEGT. V trimming: 6 bases; J trimming: 11 bases; junction bases outside the gene matches: 9. The CDR3 spells CASSVYRGDPPLHF. The CDR3 nucleotides are TGTGCCAGCAGCGTTTACAGGGGGGATCCACCCCTCCACTTT.